One sample yielded the 13 T cell receptor beta chains listed below, sequenced in a study of blood T cell repertoires in COVID-19. Measured with immunoSEQ multiplex PCR; TCRdb has only the in-frame clones, and not every one. This sample has a few hundred thousand clones, with around 90% found just once. The sequencing input was peripheral blood. The source is a middle-aged man with acute or convalescent COVID-19.

This chain links TRBV2 with TRBJ2-7; TRBD2 agrees at 11 bases. Germline CDR1 SNHLY, CDR2 FYNNEI. The CDR3 consists of 13 residues. V lost 8 bases and J lost 9; bases outside the gene matches: 9. The DNA for the CDR3 is TGTGCCAGCGCGGGACTAGCGGTCCTAGGGCAGTACTTC. Residues: CASAGLAVLGQYF.

This clone was detected once. The chain links TRBV12-3 or TRBV12-4 to TRBJ2-1; D gene uncertain. The germline V and J ends were trimmed by 0 bases and 6 bases, with 3 bases remaining between them. This CDR3 has 12 amino acids. The CDR3 loop reads CASSLASNEQFF. The CDR3 DNA sequence: TGTGCCAGCAGTTTAGCCAGCAATGAGCAGTTCTTC.

The chain employs TRBV28 and TRBJ2-7, with TRBD1 matching 7 bases. CDR1 is MDHEN, CDR2 SYDVKM, per germline. V gave up 6 bases and J gave up 3 bases; unmatched junction bases: 2. This CDR3 contains 12 residues. CDR3 amino acids: CASSGDSYEQYF. The DNA of the CDR3 is TGTGCCAGCAGCGGGGACAGCTACGAGCAGTACTTC.

The chain couples TRBV7-2 to TRBJ1-2; D gene ambiguous. Per the germline V gene, CDR1 is SGHTA and CDR2 is FQGNSA. The V end lost 6 bases, the J end lost 4 bases, and 18 bases lay between the germline ends. The CDR3 spans 15 residues. The CDR3 protein is CASSLNGGQGYGYTF. CDR3 in DNA: TGTGCCAGCAGTCTAAACGGAGGGCAAGGCTATGGCTACACCTTC.

This clone was found once. Germline and junction disagree at one end, which may indicate a read error. The rearrangement joins TRBV6-2 or TRBV6-3 to TRBJ2-1; 10 bases align to TRBD1. Germline lookup yields CDR1 MNHEY and CDR2 SVGEGT. The CDR3 has 16 residues. The CDR3 loop is CASSYSGTGDHNEQFF. The CDR3 bases are TGTGCCAGCAGCTACTCCGGGACAGGGGATCACAATGAGCAGTTCTTC.

The genes are TRBV28 and TRBJ1-1; 7 nucleotides align to TRBD1. Germline trimming cut 3 bases from V and 6 bases from J; bases unmatched to any gene: 13. CDR3 length: 16 residues. The V gene's germline CDR1 is MDHEN and CDR2 SYDVKM. CDR3 sequence: CASSFTGVRSVAEAFF. The CDR3 DNA sequence: TGTGCCAGCAGTTTTACAGGGGTAAGGAGTGTCGCTGAAGCTTTCTTT.

The chain combines TRBV6-2 or TRBV6-3 with TRBJ2-1; TRBD2 matches 9 bases. CDR1 and CDR2 from the germline V gene are MNHEY and SVGEGT. V lost 2 bases, J lost 0 bases, and 2 bases stayed unmatched. The CDR3 runs 16 residues. The CDR3 DNA sequence: TGTGCCAGCAGTTACGAGCGGGGGGACTCCTACAATGAGCAGTTCTTC. As protein: CASSYERGDSYNEQFF.

This sequence joins TRBV9 and TRBJ2-5, with D perhaps TRBD1 (6 bases). Trimming took 0 bases from V and 5 from J, leaving 20 bases between them. Germline loops: CDR1 SGDLS, CDR2 YYNGEE. The CDR3 has 17 amino acids. The CDR3 DNA reads as TGTGCCAGCAGCGTAGGCCCTCAGGGGTCTACTGTGGAGACCCAGTACTTC. Encoded protein: CASSVGPQGSTVETQYF.

The chain is built from TRBV7-9 and TRBJ1-2; the match to TRBD1 covers 12 bases. The CDR3 consists of 15 residues. V lost 6 bases to trimming and J lost 8 bases; unmatched junction nucleotides: 10. Germline CDR1 reads SEHNR; CDR2 reads FQNEAQ (reference sequence). This CDR3 is CASSRTGQGARGYTF. Written as DNA, the CDR3 is TGTGCCAGCAGTCGGACGGGACAGGGGGCGCGAGGCTACACCTTC.

This clone was detected only once. The J gene is TRBJ2-7, the V gene TRBV5-6, with 8 bases aligning to TRBD1. Unmatched junction bases numbered 13, after V lost 5 bases and J lost 3 bases. The CDR3 loop spans 16 amino acids. The germline V gene has CDR1 SGHDT and CDR2 YYEEEE. CDR3 nucleotides: TGTGCCAGCAGTTTGAACAGGGGGAGGCTCCTCTACGAGCAGTACTTC. This codes for CASSLNRGRLLYEQYF.

The chain employs TRBV5-5 and TRBJ1-4; TRBD1 matches 10 bases. The length of the CDR3 is 14 residues. Germline loops: CDR1 SGHKS, CDR2 YYEKEE (reference sequence). Unmatched junction bases numbered 5, after V lost 5 bases and J lost 7 bases. The CDR3 reads CASRAGTGVEKLFF. For the CDR3, the DNA is TGTGCCAGCAGGGCCGGGACAGGGGTTGAAAAACTGTTTTTT. The complete variable domain, with remaining parts taken from reference TRBV5-5 and TRBJ1-4, reads DAGVTQSPTHLIKTRGQQVTLRCSPISGHKSVSWYQQVLGQGPQFIFQYYEKEERGRGNFPDRFSARQFPNYSSELNVNALLLGDSALYLCASRAGTGVEKLFFGSGTQLSVL.

The chain employs TRBV16 and TRBJ2-1; 9 bases are shared with TRBD1. There are 17 residues in the CDR3. V lost 6 bases, J lost 2 bases, and 11 bases stayed unmatched. The germline CDR1 and CDR2 sequences are KGHSY and FQNENV. This chain's CDR3 is CASRPERGTGPYNEQFF. In DNA form, the CDR3 reads TGTGCCAGCAGGCCCGAAAGAGGGACAGGGCCCTACAATGAGCAGTTCTTC. The variable domain in full, with the rest retrieved from reference TRBV16 and TRBJ2-1, is GEEVAQTPKHLVRGEGQKAKLYCAPIKGHSYVFWYQQVLKNEFKFLISFQNENVFDETGMPKERFSAKCLPNSPCSLEIQATKLEDSAVYFCASRPERGTGPYNEQFFGPGTRLTVL.

V is TRBV9 and J is TRBJ1-2, with D maybe TRBD1 (6 bases). V was trimmed by 4 bases and J by 2 bases, leaving 15 bases between them. Germline V gene sequence: CDR1 SGDLS, CDR2 YYNGEE. This CDR3 comprises 15 residues. The DNA for the CDR3 is TGTGCCAGCAGCCCACCCCGACAGGAGAACTATGGCTACACCTTC. It yields the protein CASSPPRQENYGYTF.